A selection of T cell receptor beta chains follows, all from one sample in a study of T-cell reconstitution after alpha-beta-depleted transplantation in children. TCRdb reanalysed the PCR reads using MiXCR and keeps one entry per CDR3 protein. Of 60,000 to 70,000 distinct CDR3 sequences listed, roughly 5% are singletons. The sequenced sample was PBMCs, mostly from graft donor cells, obtained 180 days after TCRalphabeta/CD19-depleted stem cell transplant. All receptors come from a boy younger than two who had a stem cell transplant for acute myeloid leukemia, so the T cells may come from the graft donor. Each CDR3 is given with its conserved first and last residue. A D gene is named only where the DNA matches it firmly. A row's size may be missing; if present it is once, few, many or a size class.

many	TRBD2	TRBV5-1	TRBJ2-2	CASSLGLAPLELFF	TGCGCCAGCAGCTTGGGACTAGCCCCGCTGGAGCTGTTTTTT
many	-	TRBV5-6	TRBJ1-6	CASTTLLNNSPLHF	TGTGCCAGCACGACATTGCTGAATAATTCACCCCTCCACTTT
many	-	TRBV20-1	TRBJ1-5	CSASTTTNSNQPQHF	TGCAGTGCTAGTACAACGACGAATAGCAATCAGCCCCAGCATTTT
many	-	TRBV5-1	TRBJ1-1	CASSLERYLGEAFF	TGCGCCAGCAGCTTGGAAAGGTATTTGGGTGAAGCTTTCTTT
-	-	TRBV7-6	TRBJ2-2	CASSLAPRESGTGELFF	TGTGCCAGCAGCTTAGCGCCGAGGGAATCGGGCACCGGGGAGCTGTTTTTT
many	TRBD2	TRBV24-1	TRBJ2-2	CATRRLAGNTGELFF	TGTGCCACCAGGAGACTAGCGGGGAATACCGGGGAGCTGTTTTTT
many	-	TRBV29-1	TRBJ2-1	CSQTRGGYNEQFF	TGCAGCCAGACCAGAGGGGGGTACAATGAGCAGTTCTTC
many	TRBD1	TRBV7-6	TRBJ1-5	CASSPTGGSNQPQHF	TGTGCCAGCAGCCCGACAGGGGGTAGCAATCAGCCCCAGCATTTT
many	TRBD2	TRBV5-6	TRBJ2-7	CASRSGGATYEQYF	TGTGCCAGCCGGAGCGGGGGGGCTACCTACGAGCAGTACTTC
many	-	TRBV20-1	TRBJ2-3	CSARDTGLTDTQYF	TGCAGTGCTAGAGATACAGGTCTTACAGATACGCAGTATTTT